The 32 T cell receptor beta chains below all came from one sample that was sequenced in a study of blood T cell repertoires in COVID-19. The method was immunoSEQ multiplex PCR; TCRdb's version includes in-frame clones alone and lacks a portion of them. The sample consists of roughly 260,000 clones, around 85% of them appearing once. The material sequenced was peripheral blood. Receptors were obtained from a woman aged 40 to 50 with active or convalescent COVID-19.

The V and J genes are TRBV5-4 and TRBJ2-2, with 7 positions matching TRBD1. The CDR3 is 14 residues long. V was clipped by 4 bases and J by 4 bases; unmatched bases: 4. Germline V CDR1 and CDR2: SGHNT, YYREEE (reference sequence). CDR3 amino acids: CASSLPGGTGELFF. Here the CDR3 DNA reads TGTGCCAGCAGCCTACCAGGGGGCACCGGGGAGCTGTTTTTT.

CDR3: CASSLATEISGNTIYF. CDR3 DNA: TGCGCCAGCAGCTTAGCTACCGAAATCTCTGGAAACACCATATATTTT. V gene TRBV5-1 combines with J gene TRBJ1-3; the D is unclear. V was cut by 2 bases and J by 0 bases, with 12 bases left in between. The CDR3 contains 16 residues. The germline V gene has CDR1 SGHRS and CDR2 YFSETQ.

V usage is TRBV5-4 and J usage is TRBJ2-3; D possibly corresponds to TRBD2 (5 bases). CDR3 length equals 15 residues. Trimming left V 6 bases short and J 1 base short, with 15 bases between. Germline assignment: CDR1 SGHNT and CDR2 YYREEE (reference sequence). The CDR3 bases are TGTGCCAGCACCACCCGACGGGGAGGCACAGATACGCAGTATTTT. It yields the protein CASTTRRGGTDTQYF. The whole variable domain, filled in from reference TRBV5-4 and TRBJ2-3, reads ETGVTQSPTHLIKTRGQQVTLRCSSQSGHNTVSWYQQALGQGPQFIFQYYREEENGRGNFPPRFSGLQFPNYSSELNVNALELDDSALYLCASTTRRGGTDTQYFGPGTRLTVL.

This clone was found a few times. The chain employs TRBV6-5 and TRBJ1-6, with 8 bases lining up with TRBD1. This CDR3 is built from 12 residues. The germline V gene has CDR1 MNHEY and CDR2 SVGAGI. V dropped 5 bases and J dropped 19; count of bases not matched to a gene: 10. The CDR3 reads CASSNRQGSGHF. The CDR3 DNA follows: TGTGCCAGCAGTAACCGACAGGGGTCAGGGCACTTT.

The chain has TRBV7-8 and TRBJ2-7; no firm D call. The germline V gene encodes CDR1 SGHVS and CDR2 FQNEAQ. This CDR3 region has 11 residues. Trimming shortened V by 5 bases and J by 3 bases, and 5 bases separated the two germline ends. This CDR3 is CASSPNYEQYF. The CDR3 bases are TGTGCCAGCAGCCCCAACTACGAGCAGTACTTC.

This clone was seen only a few times. The chain recombines TRBV4-1 with TRBJ1-3; D is undetermined. The V and J ends lost 1 base and 0 bases respectively, with 10 bases between them. The germline gives CDR1 MGHRA, CDR2 YSYEKL. The CDR3 has 16 amino acids. Written as DNA, the CDR3 is TGCGCCAGCAGCCAAGTTACTAGAGACTCTGGAAACACCATATATTTT. Translation: CASSQVTRDSGNTIYF.

The CDR3 protein is CASSDSNSNQPQHF. CDR3 coding DNA: TGCGCCAGCAGTGATTCTAATAGCAATCAGCCCCAGCATTTT. The chain couples TRBV10-2 to TRBJ1-5, with unresolved D. This CDR3 is 14 amino acids long. V shed 3 bases and J shed 0 bases, with 6 bases lying between them. CDR1 WSHSY and CDR2 SAAADI come from the germline V gene.

This clone was found a few times. The genes are TRBV28 and TRBJ2-7; TRBD2 is a possible D gene (5 bases). The V end lost 6 bases, the J end lost 3 bases, and 15 bases lay between the germline ends. The CDR3 length is 14 residues. Germline V lookup: CDR1 MDHEN, CDR2 SYDVKM. The CDR3 nucleotides read TGTGCCAGCAGCCGACGACATGGAGGCTACGAGCAGTACTTC. Translated, it gives CASSRRHGGYEQYF. Full variable domain (remainder filled in from reference TRBV28 and TRBJ2-7): DVKVTQSSRYLVKRTGEKVFLECVQDMDHENMFWYRQDPGLGLRLIYFSYDVKMKEKGDIPEGYSVSREKKERFSLILESASTNQTSMYLCASSRRHGGYEQYFGPGTRLTVT.

V and J are TRBV3-1 (or the pseudogene TRBV3-2) and TRBJ2-3, with TRBD2 identical over 10 bases. Germline CDR1 is LGHDT and CDR2 is YNNKEL (reference sequence). With V trimmed by 10 bases and J by 2 bases, 12 bases remained unmatched. The length of the CDR3 is 16 residues. The CDR3 DNA follows: TGTGCCACTACTCTCGGTAGCGGGGGGTACACAGATACGCAGTATTTT. This gives the protein CATTLGSGGYTDTQYF.

The rearrangement uses TRBV5-1 and TRBJ1-4; 9 nucleotides match TRBD1. There are 14 residues in the CDR3. V lost 4 bases and J lost 7; bases outside the gene matches: 5. Germline CDR1 SGHRS, CDR2 YFSETQ. The CDR3 sequence: CASSVDRGFEKLFF. CDR3 sequence (DNA): TGCGCCAGCAGCGTCGACAGGGGGTTTGAAAAACTGTTTTTT.

CDR3 in amino acids: CASSPTGGMNYGYTF. CDR3 nucleotides: TGTGCCAGCTCACCAACGGGGGGGATGAACTATGGCTACACCTTC. The chain combines TRBV18 with TRBJ1-2, with D maybe TRBD1 (5 bases). The V end was cut by 2 bases, the J end by 2 bases, with 12 bases between. CDR3 size: 15 residues. Germline values: CDR1 KGHSH, CDR2 LQKENI.

This clone was picked up a small number of times. The chain joins TRBV2 to TRBJ1-3; the D is unclear. Germline V lookup: CDR1 SNHLY, CDR2 FYNNEI. The germline V and J ends were trimmed by 2 bases and 4 bases, with 9 bases remaining between them. The CDR3 is made up of 14 amino acids. The CDR3 loop reads CASSELGKGNTIYF. CDR3 nucleotides: TGTGCCAGCAGTGAACTAGGCAAGGGAAACACCATATATTTT. Full variable domain (missing parts from reference TRBV2 and TRBJ1-3): EPEVTQTPSHQVTQMGQEVILRCVPISNHLYFYWYRQILGQKVEFLVSFYNNEISEKSEIFDDQFSVERPDGSNFTLKIRSTKLEDSAMYFCASSELGKGNTIYFGEGSWLTVV.

The gene calls are TRBV11-3 and TRBJ2-3, with 15 bases lining up with TRBD2. Trimming removed 4 bases from V and 4 bases from J; junction bases left unmatched: 3. Germline CDR1 and CDR2: SGHNT and YENEEA. The CDR3 covers 16 residues. This CDR3 reads CASSWGLAGGPDTQYF. The CDR3 DNA reads TGTGCCAGCAGCTGGGGACTAGCGGGGGGCCCAGATACGCAGTATTTT.

This clone was counted only a few times. This chain links TRBV19 with TRBJ1-5, with 7 bases that match TRBD1. Germline V gene sequence: CDR1 LNHDA, CDR2 SQIVND (reference sequence). J was trimmed by 5 bases and V by 1 base; bases with no gene match: 5. This CDR3 is 15 amino acids long. The CDR3 coding sequence is TGTGCCAGTAGTATAGCCGCCAGGGGGGATCAGCCCCAGCATTTT. Its protein is CASSIAARGDQPQHF.

The chain employs TRBV10-1 and TRBJ1-5; D is unclear. Germline V gene lookup returns CDR1 WNHNN and CDR2 SYGVQD (reference sequence). The CDR3 totals 12 residues. Trimming shortened V by 3 bases and J by 5 bases, and 5 bases separated the two germline ends. CDR3 amino acids: CASSDGDQPQHF. In nucleotides, the CDR3 is TGCGCCAGCAGTGACGGGGATCAGCCCCAGCATTTT.

The V and J genes are TRBV4-1 and TRBJ1-6; D is uncertain. Trimming stripped 6 bases from V and 7 bases from J, with 19 bases between. Germline loops: CDR1 MGHRA, CDR2 YSYEKL. The length of the CDR3 is 16 residues. This chain's CDR3 is CASSPAGSRGNSPLHF. Here the CDR3 DNA reads TGCGCCAGCAGTCCCGCCGGCAGCCGCGGCAATTCACCCCTCCACTTT.

The chain links TRBV5-8 to TRBJ1-1, with a possible D match to TRBD1 (5 bases). Germline CDR1 and CDR2: SGHTS and YDEGEE. The CDR3 consists of 14 residues. V was clipped by 3 bases and J by 4 bases, with 13 bases between them. The CDR3 is CASSSRVSSTEAFF. CDR3 bases: TGTGCCAGCAGCTCCAGGGTCTCTTCCACTGAAGCTTTCTTT.

The rearrangement uses TRBV27 and TRBJ1-4, with a possible D match to TRBD1 (6 bases). The CDR3 contains 15 residues. Trimming pared 8 bases from V and 3 bases from J, leaving 16 bases between. Germline V gene lookup returns CDR1 MNHEY and CDR2 SMNVEV (reference sequence). The CDR3 DNA reads as TGTGCCAGCTGGGACATTCACGGGGCTAATGAAAAACTGTTTTTT. Encoded protein: CASWDIHGANEKLFF.

The chain has TRBV3-1 (or the pseudogene TRBV3-2) and TRBJ2-5, with TRBD2 identical over 15 bases. CDR1 is LGHDT, CDR2 YNNKEL, per germline (reference sequence). Trimming removed 6 bases from V and 5 bases from J; junction bases left unmatched: 10. The CDR3 is 17 amino acids. The CDR3 DNA reads as TGTGCCAGCAGTCAGGGACTAGCGGGGGGATTGGGGGAGACCCAGTACTTC. Amino acids: CASSQGLAGGLGETQYF.

The rearrangement joins TRBV5-6 to TRBJ1-1; D is ambiguous. V was clipped by 0 bases and J by 4 bases, with 7 bases between them. The CDR3 is 13 residues long. Looked up from germline, CDR1 is SGHDT and CDR2 is YYEEEE. The CDR3 spells CASSLDPSTEAFF. CDR3 nucleotide sequence: TGTGCCAGCAGCTTGGATCCGAGCACTGAAGCTTTCTTT. Full variable domain (outside the CDR3, taken from reference TRBV5-6 and TRBJ1-1): DAGVTQSPTHLIKTRGQQVTLRCSPKSGHDTVSWYQQALGQGPQFIFQYYEEEERQRGNFPDRFSGHQFPNYSSELNVNALLLGDSALYLCASSLDPSTEAFFGQGTRLTVV.

CDR3 sequence: CASTMGGGNQPQHF. The CDR3 DNA follows: TGTGCCAGCACCATGGGGGGGGGCAATCAGCCCCAGCATTTT. The chain recombines TRBV6-5 with TRBJ1-5; the D gene is possibly TRBD1 (5 bases). The CDR3 totals 14 residues. Germline V lookup: CDR1 MNHEY, CDR2 SVGAGI. V lost 7 bases, J lost 2 bases, and 12 bases lay in between.

The V and J genes are TRBV6-5 and TRBJ2-7, with 8 nucleotides matching TRBD1. Germline V gene lookup returns CDR1 MNHEY and CDR2 SVGAGI. The V segment lost 5 bases and the J segment 6 bases; nucleotides outside the gene matches: 9. The CDR3 spans 14 residues. The CDR3: CASSTGGRGSEQYF. Written as DNA, the CDR3 is TGTGCCAGCAGTACAGGGGGGCGAGGCTCCGAGCAGTACTTC.

The chain is built from TRBV7-6 and TRBJ2-3, with 11 positions matching TRBD2. The V segment lost 0 bases and the J segment 5 bases; nucleotides outside the gene matches: 10. The length of the CDR3 is 18 residues. CDR1 and CDR2 (germline): SGHVS, FNYEAQ. The CDR3 protein is CASSLATWVAGGQDTQYF. CDR3 coding DNA: TGTGCCAGCAGCTTAGCGACCTGGGTAGCGGGGGGGCAAGATACGCAGTATTTT.

The genes are TRBV14 and TRBJ2-5, with no clear D. Germline CDR1 SGHDN, CDR2 FVKESK. The V and J ends lost 0 bases and 3 bases respectively, with 5 bases between them. There are 13 residues in the CDR3. In nucleotides, the CDR3 is TGTGCCAGCAGCCAAGAATCAAAAGAGACCCAGTACTTC. Translating gives CASSQESKETQYF.

J is TRBJ2-7 and V is TRBV6-6; 10 nucleotides line up with TRBD2. The V gene end was trimmed by 5 bases and the J gene end by 0 bases; junction bases not matched to a gene: 13. The germline V gene encodes CDR1 MNHNY and CDR2 SVGAGI (reference sequence). The CDR3 is made up of 18 amino acids. The CDR3 nucleotides are TGTGCCAGCAGTCCCAGGAGACTAGCGGGTCTGAGCTCCTACGAGCAGTACTTC. This codes for CASSPRRLAGLSSYEQYF.

This rearrangement joins TRBV2 to TRBJ1-2; D possibly corresponds to TRBD1 (6 bases). The V end lost 6 bases, the J end lost 0 bases, and 14 bases lay between the germline ends. Germline V gene lookup returns CDR1 SNHLY and CDR2 FYNNEI. This CDR3 is built from 15 residues. CDR3: CASSPGGPANYGYTF. CDR3 nucleotide sequence: TGTGCCAGCAGCCCCGGGGGGCCAGCTAACTATGGCTACACCTTC.

The chain uses TRBV3-1 (or the pseudogene TRBV3-2) and TRBJ1-1, with D possibly being TRBD1 (5 bases). The germline V gene encodes CDR1 LGHDT and CDR2 YNNKEL (reference sequence). Trimming shortened V by 1 base and J by 4 bases, and 7 bases separated the two germline ends. The CDR3 has 13 residues. CDR3: CASSQVGGTEAFF. The CDR3 nucleotides are TGTGCCAGCAGCCAAGTCGGGGGCACTGAAGCTTTCTTT.

J is TRBJ2-5 and V is TRBV5-6, with TRBD2 matching 10 bases. Losses at the gene ends were 0 bases for V and 2 bases for J; bases not matched to a gene: 7. Germline loops: CDR1 SGHDT, CDR2 YYEEEE. The CDR3 has 17 residues. CDR3 protein: CASSLETSGEVQETQYF. The CDR3 nucleotides read TGTGCCAGCAGCTTGGAAACTAGCGGGGAAGTACAAGAGACCCAGTACTTC.

The rearrangement joins TRBV7-9 to TRBJ1-2; D is perhaps TRBD1 (5 bases). From germline, CDR1 is SEHNR and CDR2 FQNEAQ (reference sequence). This CDR3 is 14 amino acids long. V was cut by 5 bases and J by 4 bases, with 14 bases left in between. CDR3 DNA sequence: TGTGCCAGCAGCGGAACTCAGGGTAGCTATGGCTACACCTTC. Encoded protein: CASSGTQGSYGYTF. Supplemented by reference TRBV7-9 and TRBJ1-2, the full variable domain reads DTGVSQNPRHKITKRGQNVTFRCDPISEHNRLYWYRQTLGQGPEFLTYFQNEAQLEKSRLLSDRFSAERPKGSFSTLEIQRTEQGDSAMYLCASSGTQGSYGYTFGSGTRLTVV.

The CDR3: CASSYSGTRRLYGYTF. CDR3 nucleotides: TGTGCCAGCAGTTACTCCGGGACAAGGCGGCTGTATGGCTACACCTTC. The V and J genes are TRBV6-5 and TRBJ1-2; D may be TRBD1 (6 bases). The CDR3 sequence is 16 residues long. V lost 0 bases and J 5 bases, leaving 16 bases between the germline ends. Germline values: CDR1 MNHEY, CDR2 SVGAGI.

The chain joins TRBV28 to TRBJ1-3; a possible D gene is TRBD1 (5 bases). Trimming took off 1 base at V and 3 bases at J, with 19 bases between the two ends. Germline V gives CDR1 MDHEN, CDR2 SYDVKM. The CDR3 loop spans 18 amino acids. The CDR3 sequence: CASSLSGGIGGNGNTIYF. The CDR3 DNA follows: TGTGCCAGCAGTTTATCCGGGGGGATCGGGGGTAATGGAAACACCATATATTTT.

The V and J genes are TRBV19 and TRBJ2-1; TRBD2 matches 7 bases. The J segment lost 5 bases and the V segment lost 8 bases, leaving 9 bases of the junction unmatched. The CDR3 is 14 residues long. Germline V gene data show CDR1 as LNHDA and CDR2 as SQIVND (reference sequence). CDR3 residues: CASSREGRDNEQFF. The CDR3, as DNA: TGTGCCAGTTCCAGGGAGGGACGAGACAATGAGCAGTTCTTC.